This T cell receptor beta chain stems from a study of shared clonotypes between healthy human individuals. For the study at large: Ranging from 18 to 49 in age, donors were two women and three men.

Germline V lookup: CDR1 SGHRS, CDR2 YFSETQ. CDR3 length: 13 amino acids. V lost 0 bases and J lost 9, with 10 bases in between. The protocol was immunoSEQ multiplex PCR, while the TCRdb copy is restricted to in-frame clones and leaves out a portion. The data show about 2.4 million clones, roughly 93% seen once. The receptor comes from a man between 18 and 35 years old in good health. Some clones in this sample may be carry-over from other donors' samples. Specimen: naive CD4+ T cells from PBMCs. As for subset: CD45RA+ positively selected. The rearrangement links TRBV5-1 to TRBJ2-1; no definite D call. This chain's CDR3 is CASSLVSRGEQFF. The CDR3 DNA reads TGCGCCAGCAGCTTGGTTAGTCGTGGTGAGCAGTTCTTC.